The 15 T cell receptor beta chains below come from one sample, sequenced in a study of blood T cell repertoires in COVID-19. Only in-frame clones appear in the TCRdb table, and some are missing; sequencing was by immunoSEQ multiplex PCR. The sample comprises 210,000 or so clones, approximately 80% of which are singletons, and 6% to 7.5% rests with the top ten. The sample taken for sequencing was PBMCs or T cells enriched from blood (not recorded which). These TCRs come from a woman aged 40 to 55 with acute COVID-19.

The chain carries TRBV19 and TRBJ1-5; a weak D match, TRBD1 (6 bases). The CDR3 contains 13 residues. CDR1 and CDR2 (germline): LNHDA, SQIVND (reference sequence). V was pared by 10 bases and J by 8 bases, with 18 bases between. DNA of the CDR3: TGTGCCACACGGACAGTTGAGATGGAGCCCCAGCATTTT. The encoded protein is CATRTVEMEPQHF.

The chain joins TRBV28 to TRBJ1-5, with a weak D call TRBD1 (5 bases). Germline V gene data show CDR1 as MDHEN and CDR2 as SYDVKM. The V and J ends lost 6 bases and 8 bases respectively, with 14 bases between them. The CDR3 length is 13 residues. The CDR3 DNA follows: TGTGCCAGCAGCCAGGGACTGATCAAGCCCCAGCATTTT. Amino acid sequence: CASSQGLIKPQHF. The full variable domain, its missing parts supplied by reference TRBV28 and TRBJ1-5, is DVKVTQSSRYLVKRTGEKVFLECVQDMDHENMFWYRQDPGLGLRLIYFSYDVKMKEKGDIPEGYSVSREKKERFSLILESASTNQTSMYLCASSQGLIKPQHFGDGTRLSIL.

The chain joins TRBV10-3 to TRBJ2-7, with 11 bases fitting TRBD1. Germline loops: CDR1 ENHRY, CDR2 SYGVKD. V was clipped by 3 bases and J by 5 bases; unmatched bases: 6. The CDR3 loop spans 15 amino acids. The CDR3 region has the DNA TGTGCCATCAGTGATCCGGGACAGGGGGTCGACGAGCAGTACTTC. Its translation is CAISDPGQGVDEQYF.

Notes on this clone: Other DNA sequences in the same sample also yield this CDR3. This chain uses TRBV7-2 with TRBJ2-7; D perhaps matches TRBD2 (6 bases). The CDR3 loop spans 15 amino acids. Germline V gene lookup returns CDR1 SGHTA and CDR2 FQGNSA. Trimming shortened V by 1 base and J by 0 bases, and 10 bases separated the two germline ends. CDR3 residues: CASSLDGGLSYEQYF. In nucleotides, the CDR3 is TGTGCCAGCAGCTTAGATGGGGGACTCTCCTACGAGCAGTACTTC.

This clone was seen once. The rearrangement links TRBV29-1 to TRBJ1-2; 10 positions match TRBD1. Per germline, CDR1 SQVTM and CDR2 ANQGSEA. The length of the CDR3 is 13 residues. J was trimmed by 7 bases and V by 6 bases; bases with no gene match: 8. This chain's CDR3 is CSVPGQGVGGYTF. The CDR3 region has the DNA TGCAGCGTGCCCGGACAGGGGGTCGGTGGCTACACCTTC.

The chain has TRBV19 and TRBJ2-7, with a possible D match to TRBD2 (5 bases). CDR3 length: 13 residues. CDR1 is LNHDA, CDR2 SQIVND, per germline (reference sequence). Between the trimmed V and J ends, which lost 7 bases and 2 bases, there was a span of 12 bases. The CDR3 reads CASKVPGTYEQYF. For the CDR3, the DNA is TGTGCCAGTAAGGTCCCCGGGACCTACGAGCAGTACTTC.

The rearrangement joins TRBV27 to TRBJ2-1, with 10 bases identical to TRBD2. The germline gives CDR1 MNHEY, CDR2 SMNVEV (reference sequence). The J segment lost 14 bases and the V segment lost 7 bases, leaving 8 bases of the junction unmatched. The CDR3 extends over 12 amino acids. The CDR3 DNA reads TGTGCCAGCACTTCGAGCGGGAGGGGGGAGTTCTTC. Translated: CASTSSGRGEFF.

The chain couples TRBV19 to TRBJ1-1, with 8 positions matching TRBD1. CDR1 and CDR2 from the germline V gene are LNHDA and SQIVND (reference sequence). The CDR3 extends over 13 amino acids. The junction had 6 bases not matched to a gene; V was cut back by 4 bases and J by 8 bases. DNA of the CDR3: TGTGCCAGTAGTACCACAGGGGGGGCAGAAGCTTTCTTT. This translates into CASSTTGGAEAFF.

The rearrangement links TRBV6-1 to TRBJ1-6, with D possibly being TRBD1 (6 bases). The CDR3 contains 18 residues. The V and J ends lost 1 base and 1 base respectively, with 14 bases between them. Germline loops: CDR1 MNHNS, CDR2 SASEGT. CDR3 bases: TGTGCCAGCAGTGAAGTTGGGGGGGCAGCGTCCTATAATTCACCCCTCCACTTT. This sequence encodes CASSEVGGAASYNSPLHF.

J is TRBJ2-7 and V is TRBV2; D possibly corresponds to TRBD1 (6 bases). CDR3 length: 14 residues. Trimming took 2 bases from V and 0 from J, leaving 8 bases between them. Germline V CDR1 and CDR2: SNHLY, FYNNEI. DNA for the CDR3: TGTGCCAGCAGTGAAACCAGGGGCTCCTACGAGCAGTACTTC. It is translated as CASSETRGSYEQYF.

This chain links TRBV19 with TRBJ2-7; D might be TRBD1 (6 bases). The V gene lost 3 bases and the J gene lost 1 base, with 13 bases spanning the gap. Germline CDR1 and CDR2: LNHDA and SQIVND (reference sequence). The CDR3 is made up of 15 amino acids. CDR3: CASSMAGTKSYEQYF. CDR3 in DNA: TGTGCCAGTAGTATGGCCGGGACAAAATCCTACGAGCAGTACTTC.

This chain uses TRBV2 with TRBJ1-1, with D possibly matching TRBD1 (5 bases). Trimming took off 7 bases at V and 1 base at J, with 19 bases between the two ends. The CDR3 has 16 residues. Germline lookup yields CDR1 SNHLY and CDR2 FYNNEI. CDR3 amino acids: CASKRGGGIANTEAFF. For the CDR3, the DNA is TGTGCCAGCAAGCGGGGGGGAGGGATAGCGAACACTGAAGCTTTCTTT.

This chain joins TRBV28 and TRBJ2-1, with a tentative D call TRBD2 (6 bases). In germline, CDR1 is MDHEN, CDR2 SYDVKM. The CDR3 extends over 13 amino acids. V lost 6 bases and J lost 7, with 13 bases in between. The CDR3 DNA sequence: TGTGCCAGCAGGTTGGACGGAGGGAATGAGCAGTTCTTC. It translates to CASRLDGGNEQFF.

This chain links TRBV9 with TRBJ2-1, with a tentative D call TRBD2 (5 bases). Germline values: CDR1 SGDLS, CDR2 YYNGEE. V lost 4 bases to trimming and J lost 0 bases, with 14 bases between them. The CDR3 is 16 residues long. The CDR3 spells CASSRTPGDSYNEQFF. The CDR3, as DNA: TGTGCCAGCAGCCGGACTCCCGGCGACTCCTACAATGAGCAGTTCTTC.

The gene calls are TRBV6-6 and TRBJ1-5, with 7 positions matching TRBD1. J gave up 5 bases and V 7 bases, and 8 bases lay outside the gene matches. Germline V gives CDR1 MNHNY, CDR2 SVGAGI (reference sequence). There are 14 residues in the CDR3. The chain's CDR3 is CASTMTGPHQPQHF. CDR3 nucleotide sequence: TGTGCCAGCACCATGACAGGGCCCCATCAGCCCCAGCATTTT.